This T cell receptor (beta chain) was captured in a study of immune cell composition in non-small cell lung cancer. This CDR3 contains 15 residues. The V gene lost 1 base and the J gene lost 2 bases, with 9 bases spanning the gap. CDR1 is SGHKS and CDR2 is YYEKEE in the germline V gene (reference sequence). DNA was extracted from unsorted cell suspensions stored frozen. Generated by immunoSEQ multiplex PCR, the TCRdb table keeps only in-frame clones and is missing some. The repertoire holds about 10,000 clones, 65% to 80% seen once, with 7.5% to 9.5% in the top ten. The clonotype was recovered from a human donor with non-small cell lung cancer. The chain recombines TRBV5-5 with TRBJ1-4; D remains ambiguous. Sequencing was done on a sample of lung tumor tissue. This CDR3 reads CASSLRSATNEKLFF. CDR3 nucleotides: TGTGCCAGCAGCTTGAGGTCAGCGACTAATGAAAAACTGTTTTTT.